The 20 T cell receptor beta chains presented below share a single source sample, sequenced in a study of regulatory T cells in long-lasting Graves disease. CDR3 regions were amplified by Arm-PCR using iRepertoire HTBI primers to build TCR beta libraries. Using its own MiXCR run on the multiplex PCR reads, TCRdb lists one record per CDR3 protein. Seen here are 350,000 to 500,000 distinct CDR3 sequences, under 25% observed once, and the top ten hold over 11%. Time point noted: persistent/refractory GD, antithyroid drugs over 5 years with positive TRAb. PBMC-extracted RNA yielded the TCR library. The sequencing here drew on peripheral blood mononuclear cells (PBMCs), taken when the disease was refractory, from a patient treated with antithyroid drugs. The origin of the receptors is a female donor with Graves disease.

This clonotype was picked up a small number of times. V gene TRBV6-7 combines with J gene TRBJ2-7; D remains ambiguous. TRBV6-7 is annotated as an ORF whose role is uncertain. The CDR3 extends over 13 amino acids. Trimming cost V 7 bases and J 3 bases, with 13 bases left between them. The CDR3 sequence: CASTPAVSYEQYF. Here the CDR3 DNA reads TGTGCCAGCACCCCCGCAGTGAGCTACGAGCAGTACTTC.

In nucleotides, the CDR3 is TGTGCCAGCAGTTACTCGTCAGCGGGATACCAAGAGACCCAGTACTTC. The encoded protein is CASSYSSAGYQETQYF. The chain links TRBV12-3 or TRBV12-4 to TRBJ2-5; 7 bases are a match to TRBD2. The CDR3 is made up of 16 amino acids. J lost 0 bases, V lost 4 bases, and 8 bases had no gene match.

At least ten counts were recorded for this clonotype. The CDR3 sequence: CASGSWREGETQYF. CDR3 sequence (DNA): TGTGCCAGCGGCTCCTGGCGGGAGGGCGAGACCCAGTACTTC. J is TRBJ2-5 and V is TRBV11-2; 9 nucleotides align to TRBD2. Trimming took 8 bases from V and 5 from J; bases not matched to a gene: 9. CDR3 length: 14 amino acids. CDR1 and CDR2 (germline): SGHAT, FQNNGV.

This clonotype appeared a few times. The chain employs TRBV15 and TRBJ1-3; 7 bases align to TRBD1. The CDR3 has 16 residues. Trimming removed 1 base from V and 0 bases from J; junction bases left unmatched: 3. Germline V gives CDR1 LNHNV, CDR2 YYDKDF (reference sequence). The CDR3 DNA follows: TGTGCCACCAGCAGAGGCCGGGACAGCTCTGGAAACACCATATATTTT. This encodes CATSRGRDSSGNTIYF.

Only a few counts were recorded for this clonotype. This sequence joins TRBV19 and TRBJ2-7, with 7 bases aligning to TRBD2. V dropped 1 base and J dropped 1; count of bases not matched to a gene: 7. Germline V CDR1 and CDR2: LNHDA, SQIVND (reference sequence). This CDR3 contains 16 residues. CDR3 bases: TGTGCCAGTAGTATAGTCGCGGGAGTTCCGTCCTACGAGCAGTACTTC. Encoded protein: CASSIVAGVPSYEQYF.

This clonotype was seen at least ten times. The DNA for the CDR3 is TGTGCCTGGAGTAGGGCGGGAGGGTCCTACGAGCAGTACTTC. Protein product: CAWSRAGGSYEQYF. The J gene is TRBJ2-7, the V gene TRBV30; TRBD2 aligns across 9 bases. This CDR3 comprises 14 residues. J was trimmed by 1 base and V by 2 bases; bases with no gene match: 3. Germline CDR1 is GTSNPN and CDR2 is SVGIG (reference sequence). Combining the CDR3 with reference TRBV30 and TRBJ2-7 gives the whole variable domain SQTIHQWPATLVQPVGSPLSLECTVEGTSNPNLYWYRQAAGRGLQLLFYSVGIGQISSEVPQNLSASRPQDRQFILSSKKLLLSDSGFYLCAWSRAGGSYEQYFGPGTRLTVT.

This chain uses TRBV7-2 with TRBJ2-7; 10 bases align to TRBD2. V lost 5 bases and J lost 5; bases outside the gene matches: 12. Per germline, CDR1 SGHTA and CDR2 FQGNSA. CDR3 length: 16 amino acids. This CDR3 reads CASSTSLAGAIHEQYF. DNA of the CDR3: TGTGCCAGCAGCACATCGCTAGCGGGAGCTATCCACGAGCAGTACTTC. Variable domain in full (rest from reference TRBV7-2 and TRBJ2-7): GAGVSQSPSNKVTEKGKDVELRCDPISGHTALYWYRQSLGQGLEFLIYFQGNSAPDKSGLPSDRFSAERTGGSVSTLTIQRTQQEDSAVYLCASSTSLAGAIHEQYFGPGTRLTVT.

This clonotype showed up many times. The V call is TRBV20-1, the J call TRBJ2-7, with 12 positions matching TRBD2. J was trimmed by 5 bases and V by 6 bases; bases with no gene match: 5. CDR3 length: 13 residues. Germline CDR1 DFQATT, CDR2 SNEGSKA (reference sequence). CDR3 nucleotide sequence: TGCAGTGCGCGGACTAGCGGGACCAACGAGCAGTACTTC. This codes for CSARTSGTNEQYF.

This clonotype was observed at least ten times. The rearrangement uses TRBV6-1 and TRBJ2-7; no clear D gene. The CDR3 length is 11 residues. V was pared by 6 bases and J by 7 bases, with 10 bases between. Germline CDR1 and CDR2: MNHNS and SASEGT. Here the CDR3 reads CASRESVEQYF. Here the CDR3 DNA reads TGTGCCAGCAGGGAGTCGGTGGAGCAGTACTTC.

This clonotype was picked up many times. The CDR3 region has the DNA TGTGCCAGCAGTACCGCGACAGGGATGGAAAAACTGTTTTTT. Encoded protein: CASSTATGMEKLFF. The chain uses TRBV6-1 and TRBJ1-4; the match to TRBD1 covers 7 bases. The germline V gene encodes CDR1 MNHNS and CDR2 SASEGT. This CDR3 spans 14 amino acids. Trimming at V came to 5 bases and at J to 8 bases, leaving 8 bases not matched to a gene.

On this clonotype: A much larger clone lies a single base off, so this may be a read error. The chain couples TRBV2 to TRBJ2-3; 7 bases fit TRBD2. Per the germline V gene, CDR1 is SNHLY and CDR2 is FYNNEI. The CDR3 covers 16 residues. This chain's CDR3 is CASRRGLAELTGTQYF. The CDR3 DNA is TGTGCCAGCAGACGTGGGCTAGCGGAACTCACAGGTACGCAGTATTTT. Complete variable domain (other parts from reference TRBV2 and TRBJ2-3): EPEVTQTPSHQVTQMGQEVILRCVPISNHLYFYWYRQILGQKVEFLVSFYNNEISEKSEIFDDQFSVERPDGSNFTLKIRSTKLEDSAMYFCASRRGLAELTGTQYFGPGTRLTVL.

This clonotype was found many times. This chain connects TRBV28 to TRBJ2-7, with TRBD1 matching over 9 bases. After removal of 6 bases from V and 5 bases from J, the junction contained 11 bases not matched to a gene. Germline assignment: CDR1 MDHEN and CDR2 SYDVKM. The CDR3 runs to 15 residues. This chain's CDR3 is CASSTWTGVGNEQYF. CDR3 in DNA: TGTGCCAGCAGCACGTGGACAGGGGTAGGGAACGAGCAGTACTTC.

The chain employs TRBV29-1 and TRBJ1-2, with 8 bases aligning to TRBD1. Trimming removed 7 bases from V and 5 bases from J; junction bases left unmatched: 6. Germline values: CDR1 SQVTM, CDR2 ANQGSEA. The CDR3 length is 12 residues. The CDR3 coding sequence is TGCAGCGGTGATACAGGGGGATATGGCTACACCTTC. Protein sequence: CSGDTGGYGYTF.

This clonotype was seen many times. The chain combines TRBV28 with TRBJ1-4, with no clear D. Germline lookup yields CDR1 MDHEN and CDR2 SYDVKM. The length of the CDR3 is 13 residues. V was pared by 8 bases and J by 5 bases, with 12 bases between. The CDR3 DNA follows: TGTGCCAGCTATGGACGGATGAATGAAAAACTGTTTTTT. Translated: CASYGRMNEKLFF. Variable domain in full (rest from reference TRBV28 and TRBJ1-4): DVKVTQSSRYLVKRTGEKVFLECVQDMDHENMFWYRQDPGLGLRLIYFSYDVKMKEKGDIPEGYSVSREKKERFSLILESASTNQTSMYLCASYGRMNEKLFFGSGTQLSVL.

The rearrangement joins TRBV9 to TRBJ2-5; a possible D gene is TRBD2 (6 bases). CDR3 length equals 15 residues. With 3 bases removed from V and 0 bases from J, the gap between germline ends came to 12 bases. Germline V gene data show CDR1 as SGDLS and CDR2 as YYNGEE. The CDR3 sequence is CASSGWGGNQETQYF. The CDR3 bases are TGTGCCAGCAGCGGATGGGGAGGAAACCAAGAGACCCAGTACTTC.

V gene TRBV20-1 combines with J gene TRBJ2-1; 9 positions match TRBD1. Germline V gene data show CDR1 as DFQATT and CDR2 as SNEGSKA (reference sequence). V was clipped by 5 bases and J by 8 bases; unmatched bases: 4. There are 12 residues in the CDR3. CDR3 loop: CSAHTGGDEQFF. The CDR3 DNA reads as TGCAGTGCTCATACAGGGGGCGATGAGCAGTTCTTC.

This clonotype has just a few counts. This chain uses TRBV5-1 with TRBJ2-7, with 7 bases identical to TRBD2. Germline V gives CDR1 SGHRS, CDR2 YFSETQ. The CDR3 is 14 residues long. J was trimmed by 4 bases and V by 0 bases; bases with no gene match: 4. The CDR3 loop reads CASSLGLAQYEQYF. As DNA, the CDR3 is TGCGCCAGCAGCTTGGGACTAGCTCAGTACGAGCAGTACTTC.

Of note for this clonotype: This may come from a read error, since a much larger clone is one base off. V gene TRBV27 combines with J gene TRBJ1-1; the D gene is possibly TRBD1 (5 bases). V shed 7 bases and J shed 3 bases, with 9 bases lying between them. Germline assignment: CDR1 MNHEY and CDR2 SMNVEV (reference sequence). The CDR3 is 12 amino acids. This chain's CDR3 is CASKDSHTEAFF. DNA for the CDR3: TGTGCCAGCAAAGACAGCCACACTGAAGCTTTCTTT.

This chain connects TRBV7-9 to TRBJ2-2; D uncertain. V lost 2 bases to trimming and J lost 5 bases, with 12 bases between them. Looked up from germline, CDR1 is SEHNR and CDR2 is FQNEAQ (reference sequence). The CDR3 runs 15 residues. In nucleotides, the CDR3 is TGTGCCAGCAGCTTAATTGATTCACCGACCGGGGAGCTGTTTTTT. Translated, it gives CASSLIDSPTGELFF.

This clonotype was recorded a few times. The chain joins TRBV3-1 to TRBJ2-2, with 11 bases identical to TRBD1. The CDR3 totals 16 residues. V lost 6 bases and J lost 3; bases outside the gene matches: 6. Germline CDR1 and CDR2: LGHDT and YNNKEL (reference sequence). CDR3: CASSLGQGADTGELFF. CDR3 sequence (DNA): TGTGCCAGCAGTTTAGGACAGGGGGCGGACACCGGGGAGCTGTTTTTT.